Ten or more counts support the clone carrying this T cell receptor beta chain. This record belongs to a study of blood T cell repertoires in COVID-19. About the research overall: COVID-19 samples from acute and convalescent phases originated in the United States, Italy and Spain.

Per the authors' pipeline: Nucleated cell counts were estimated from reference gene primer amplification. Method: immunoSEQ multiplex PCR; TCRdb's copy keeps in-frame clones and lacks some. The DNA was the basis for D and trimming; V, J and clone size are from that table. The table shows 35,000 to 45,000 clones, with about 75% occurring only once. The V gene lost 2 bases and the J gene lost 8 bases, with 16 bases spanning the gap. Germline V gene lookup returns CDR1 SGHRS and CDR2 YFSETQ. This CDR3 has 15 residues. The sequenced material came from peripheral blood. V usage is TRBV5-1 and J usage is TRBJ1-4; tentative D call: TRBD1 (6 bases). The receptor's source is a man in his sixties or seventies with active or convalescent COVID-19. The CDR3, as DNA: TGCGCCAGCAGCTTAACAGGGATTCAAACGGAAAAACTGTTTTTT. Protein product: CASSLTGIQTEKLFF.